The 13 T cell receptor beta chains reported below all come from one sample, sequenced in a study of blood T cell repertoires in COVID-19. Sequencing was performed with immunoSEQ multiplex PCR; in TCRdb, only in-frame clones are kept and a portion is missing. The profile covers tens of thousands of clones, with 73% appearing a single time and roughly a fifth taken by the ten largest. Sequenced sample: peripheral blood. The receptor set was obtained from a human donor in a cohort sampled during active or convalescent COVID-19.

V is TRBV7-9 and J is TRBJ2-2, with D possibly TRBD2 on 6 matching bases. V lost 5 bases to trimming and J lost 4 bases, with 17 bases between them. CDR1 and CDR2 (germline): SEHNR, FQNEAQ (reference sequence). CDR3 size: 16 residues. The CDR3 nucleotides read TGTGCCAGCAGCCCCCCCGGGCGGGAAGGCACCGGGGAGCTGTTTTTT. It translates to CASSPPGREGTGELFF.

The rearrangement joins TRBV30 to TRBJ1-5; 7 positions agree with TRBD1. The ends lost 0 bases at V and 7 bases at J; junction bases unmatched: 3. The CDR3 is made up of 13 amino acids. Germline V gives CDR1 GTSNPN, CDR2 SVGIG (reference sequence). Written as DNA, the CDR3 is TGTGCCTGGAGTGTAGGAGGGGGCCAGCCCCAGCATTTT. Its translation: CAWSVGGGQPQHF.

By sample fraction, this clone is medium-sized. CDR3 DNA: TGTGCCAGCAGCTATCTACAGAATAGGGGGAACACTGAAGCTTTCTTT. Translating it yields CASSYLQNRGNTEAFF. The chain links TRBV7-6 to TRBJ1-1, with D possibly TRBD1 on 5 matching bases. Germline-derived CDR1 and CDR2 are SGHVS and FNYEAQ. The CDR3 length is 16 residues. Trimming took 4 bases from V and 1 from J, leaving 16 bases between them.

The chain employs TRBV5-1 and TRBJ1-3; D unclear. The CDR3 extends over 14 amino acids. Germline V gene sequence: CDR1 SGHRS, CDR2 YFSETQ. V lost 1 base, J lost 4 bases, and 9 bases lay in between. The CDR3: CASSLSGSGNTIYF. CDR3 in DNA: TGCGCCAGCAGCTTGTCAGGATCCGGAAACACCATATATTTT.

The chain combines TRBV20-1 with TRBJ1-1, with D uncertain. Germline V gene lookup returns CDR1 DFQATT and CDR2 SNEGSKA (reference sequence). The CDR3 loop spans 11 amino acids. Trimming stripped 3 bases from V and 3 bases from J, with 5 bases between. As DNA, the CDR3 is TGCAGTGCTAGGTCAGACACTGAAGCTTTCTTT. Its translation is CSARSDTEAFF.

Here the CDR3 reads CASSFRHEAFF. The CDR3 DNA sequence: TGTGCCAGCAGCTTTCGACACGAAGCTTTCTTT. The rearrangement joins TRBV7-2 to TRBJ1-1; no clear D. CDR3 size: 11 residues. The germline V and J ends were trimmed by 3 bases and 8 bases, with 7 bases remaining between them. Germline-derived CDR1 and CDR2 are SGHTA and FQGNSA.

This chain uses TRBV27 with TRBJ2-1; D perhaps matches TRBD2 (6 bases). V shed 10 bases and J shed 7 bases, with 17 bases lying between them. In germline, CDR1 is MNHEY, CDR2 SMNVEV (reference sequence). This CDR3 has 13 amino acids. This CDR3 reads CATELTGGNEQFF. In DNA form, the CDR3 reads TGTGCCACCGAACTGACTGGAGGGAATGAGCAGTTCTTC.

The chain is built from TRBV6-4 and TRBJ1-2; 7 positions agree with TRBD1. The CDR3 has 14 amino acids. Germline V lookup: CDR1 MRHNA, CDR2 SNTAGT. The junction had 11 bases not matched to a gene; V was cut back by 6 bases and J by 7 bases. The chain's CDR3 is CASSDLRSGGGYTF. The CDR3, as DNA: TGTGCCAGCAGCGACCTCCGGTCAGGGGGTGGCTACACCTTC.

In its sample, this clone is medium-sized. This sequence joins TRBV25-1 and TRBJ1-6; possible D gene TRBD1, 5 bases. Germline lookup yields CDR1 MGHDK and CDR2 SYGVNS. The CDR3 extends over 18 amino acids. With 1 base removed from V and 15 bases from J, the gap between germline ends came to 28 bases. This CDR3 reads CASSELVGSGGAPTLLHF. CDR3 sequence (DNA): TGTGCCAGCAGTGAATTGGTCGGATCGGGAGGGGCCCCAACACTCCTCCACTTT.

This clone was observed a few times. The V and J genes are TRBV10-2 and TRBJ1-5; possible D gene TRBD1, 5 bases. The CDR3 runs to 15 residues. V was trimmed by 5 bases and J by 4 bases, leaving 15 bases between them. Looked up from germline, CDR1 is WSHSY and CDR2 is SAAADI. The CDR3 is CASSSGTGENQPQHF. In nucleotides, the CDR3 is TGCGCCAGCAGTAGCGGGACGGGGGAGAATCAGCCCCAGCATTTT.

CDR3 loop: CATSRDLGGSYGYTF. The CDR3, as DNA: TGTGCCACCAGCAGAGATCTGGGGGGGTCCTATGGCTACACCTTC. The chain combines TRBV15 with TRBJ1-2, with a weak D call TRBD1 (5 bases). Per germline, CDR1 LNHNV and CDR2 YYDKDF (reference sequence). Trimming stripped 0 bases from V and 4 bases from J, with 12 bases between. The CDR3 runs 15 residues.

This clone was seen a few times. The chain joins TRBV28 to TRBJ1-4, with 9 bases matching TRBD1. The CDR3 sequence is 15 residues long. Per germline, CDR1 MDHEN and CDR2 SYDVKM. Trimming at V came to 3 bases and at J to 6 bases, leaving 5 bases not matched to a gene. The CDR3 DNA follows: TGTGCCAGCAGTTTGGCGGACAGGGGTTATGAAAAACTGTTTTTT. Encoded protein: CASSLADRGYEKLFF. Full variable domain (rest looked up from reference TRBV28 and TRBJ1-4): DVKVTQSSRYLVKRTGEKVFLECVQDMDHENMFWYRQDPGLGLRLIYFSYDVKMKEKGDIPEGYSVSREKKERFSLILESASTNQTSMYLCASSLADRGYEKLFFGSGTQLSVL.

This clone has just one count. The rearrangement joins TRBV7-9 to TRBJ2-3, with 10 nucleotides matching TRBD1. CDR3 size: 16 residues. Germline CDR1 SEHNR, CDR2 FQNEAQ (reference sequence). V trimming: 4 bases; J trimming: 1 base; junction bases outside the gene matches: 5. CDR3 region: CASSWGDRGRTDTQYF. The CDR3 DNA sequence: TGTGCCAGCAGCTGGGGGGACAGGGGACGCACAGATACGCAGTATTTT.